These 28 T cell receptor beta chains were sequenced from one sample in a study of follicular helper T cells after annual influenza vaccination. Profiling relied on immunoSEQ multiplex PCR, and the TCRdb table lists in-frame clones only, not all of them. The data hold fewer than 15,000 clones, with nearly 80% observed a single time. Documented time point: 2015-2016 season, pre-vaccination. The input for sequencing was CXCR5- memory CD4+ T cells sorted from blood, taken on the day of influenza vaccination. Receptor source: an adult who received the influenza vaccine.

The chain links TRBV6-1 to TRBJ2-5; 7 nucleotides line up with TRBD1. The length of the CDR3 is 14 residues. V lost 5 bases, J lost 5 bases, and 8 bases stayed unmatched. CDR1 and CDR2 (germline): MNHNS, SASEGT. The DNA of the CDR3 is TGTGCCAGCAGTCGAGACAGGGCGAGGGAGACCCAGTACTTC. This encodes CASSRDRARETQYF.

The rearrangement joins TRBV18 to TRBJ2-5; TRBD1 matches 7 bases. Germline V gene data show CDR1 as KGHSH and CDR2 as LQKENI. The CDR3 contains 13 residues. J gave up 2 bases and V 7 bases, and 4 bases lay outside the gene matches. CDR3 sequence: CASLPGQQETQYF. The CDR3 DNA follows: TGTGCCAGCTTACCGGGACAGCAAGAGACCCAGTACTTC.

The CDR3 loop reads CASSLGGADEKLFF. The CDR3 DNA sequence: TGTGCCAGCAGCTTAGGGGGCGCAGATGAAAAACTGTTTTTT. The rearrangement links TRBV7-8 to TRBJ1-4; tentative D call: TRBD1 (5 bases). This CDR3 region has 14 residues. Trimming took off 1 base at V and 6 bases at J, with 9 bases between the two ends. Germline-derived CDR1 and CDR2 are SGHVS and FQNEAQ.

The gene calls are TRBV7-6 and TRBJ2-2, with a tentative D call TRBD2 (5 bases). This CDR3 region has 14 residues. Germline V gives CDR1 SGHVS, CDR2 FNYEAQ. The V end was cut by 6 bases, the J end by 4 bases, with 12 bases between. CDR3 region: CASSSTRGTGELFF. The CDR3 DNA sequence: TGTGCCAGCAGTTCCACTCGGGGCACCGGGGAGCTGTTTTTT. Full variable domain (outside the CDR3, taken from reference TRBV7-6 and TRBJ2-2): GAGVSQSPRYKVTKRGQDVALRCDPISGHVSLYWYRQALGQGPEFLTYFNYEAQQDKSGLPNDRFSAERPEGSISTLTIQRTEQRDSAMYRCASSSTRGTGELFFGEGSRLTVL.

This clone was counted between two and nine times. The chain recombines TRBV7-9 with TRBJ1-6, with 9 bases that match TRBD1. This CDR3 has 15 amino acids. Germline loops: CDR1 SEHNR, CDR2 FQNEAQ (reference sequence). With V trimmed by 5 bases and J by 7 bases, 6 bases remained unmatched. The CDR3 region has the DNA TGTGCCAGCAGCGCCACCGGGACAGGGAATTCACCCCTCCACTTT. Translation: CASSATGTGNSPLHF.

V and J are TRBV29-1 and TRBJ2-1; D is unclear. Germline V gene lookup returns CDR1 SQVTM and CDR2 ANQGSEA. Trimming removed 6 bases from V and 4 bases from J, with 4 bases in between. The CDR3 is 10 residues long. CDR3 in DNA: TGCAGCGTCGGTTACAATGAGCAGTTCTTC. Translating gives CSVGYNEQFF.

This clone was recorded once. V and J are TRBV9 and TRBJ1-2; tentatively, D is TRBD1 (6 bases). The CDR3 extends over 15 amino acids. With 3 bases removed from V and 2 bases from J, the gap between germline ends came to 14 bases. Germline CDR1 SGDLS, CDR2 YYNGEE. The CDR3 sequence: CASSDVRTANYGYTF. The CDR3 DNA reads as TGTGCCAGCAGCGACGTCCGGACAGCCAACTATGGCTACACCTTC.

The chain couples TRBV29-1 to TRBJ1-2; TRBD1 aligns across 7 bases. This CDR3 comprises 13 residues. Losses at the gene ends were 8 bases for V and 1 base for J; bases not matched to a gene: 7. Germline-derived CDR1 and CDR2 are SQVTM and ANQGSEA. The CDR3 DNA is TGCAGCACCCGACAGGGTAATAACTATGGCTACACCTTC. Translated, it gives CSTRQGNNYGYTF.

CDR3 loop: CASSKGWGNSPLHF. The CDR3 nucleotides are TGTGCCAGCAGCAAAGGTTGGGGAAATTCACCCCTCCACTTT. This chain uses TRBV27 with TRBJ1-6; no definite D call. With 6 bases removed from V and 7 bases from J, the gap between germline ends came to 13 bases. CDR1 MNHEY and CDR2 SMNVEV come from the germline V gene (reference sequence). This CDR3 has 14 residues.

V usage is TRBV5-1 and J usage is TRBJ2-2, with 7 nucleotides matching TRBD1. After removal of 2 bases from V and 1 base from J, the junction contained 5 bases not matched to a gene. Germline values: CDR1 SGHRS, CDR2 YFSETQ. This CDR3 spans 16 amino acids. CDR3 coding DNA: TGCGCCAGCAGCTTTATCCAGGGGGTGAACACCGGGGAGCTGTTTTTT. As protein: CASSFIQGVNTGELFF.

This clone showed up just a few times. The chain recombines TRBV19 with TRBJ1-1; TRBD1 aligns across 7 bases. Per the germline V gene, CDR1 is LNHDA and CDR2 is SQIVND (reference sequence). With V trimmed by 7 bases and J by 7 bases, 9 bases remained unmatched. The CDR3 consists of 13 residues. The DNA for the CDR3 is TGTGCCAGTAACCGGGACAGTGATTATGAAGCTTTCTTT. It translates to CASNRDSDYEAFF.

The V and J genes are TRBV11-2 and TRBJ2-7, with 8 bases identical to TRBD2. Germline V gives CDR1 SGHAT, CDR2 FQNNGV. The junction had 13 bases not matched to a gene; V was cut back by 3 bases and J by 6 bases. The CDR3 is 16 amino acids. CDR3 loop: CASSLVPGGGFGEQYF. CDR3 bases: TGTGCCAGCAGCTTGGTCCCCGGGGGGGGCTTCGGCGAGCAGTACTTC. Full variable domain (remainder filled in from reference TRBV11-2 and TRBJ2-7): EAGVAQSPRYKIIEKRQSVAFWCNPISGHATLYWYQQILGQGPKLLIQFQNNGVVDDSQLPKDRFSAERLKGVDSTLKIQPAKLEDSAVYLCASSLVPGGGFGEQYFGPGTRLTVT.

The V call is TRBV7-8, the J call TRBJ2-2; unclear D gene. V lost 1 base, J lost 0 bases, and 9 bases lay in between. The CDR3 extends over 16 amino acids. The germline V gene encodes CDR1 SGHVS and CDR2 FQNEAQ. The CDR3 spells CASSLVGSANTGELFF. CDR3 coding DNA: TGTGCCAGCAGCTTAGTCGGGTCAGCGAACACCGGGGAGCTGTTTTTT.

The rearrangement links TRBV14 to TRBJ2-1, with 7 bases lining up with TRBD1. This CDR3 has 16 residues. The germline gives CDR1 SGHDN, CDR2 FVKESK. V lost 2 bases and J lost 6; bases outside the gene matches: 10. CDR3 loop: CASSQMTGRLGNEQFF. In DNA form, the CDR3 reads TGTGCCAGCAGCCAAATGACAGGGCGCTTGGGCAATGAGCAGTTCTTC.

The chain's CDR3 is CASSLIPGETQYF. DNA of the CDR3: TGCGCCAGCAGCTTGATCCCGGGGGAGACCCAGTACTTC. V and J are TRBV5-1 and TRBJ2-5; D is perhaps TRBD2 (5 bases). This CDR3 is 13 amino acids long. The germline V and J ends were trimmed by 1 base and 5 bases, with 9 bases remaining between them. CDR1 and CDR2 (germline): SGHRS, YFSETQ.

This chain uses TRBV18 with TRBJ1-4; tentative D call: TRBD1 (6 bases). The CDR3 totals 16 residues. Looked up from germline, CDR1 is KGHSH and CDR2 is LQKENI. V lost 4 bases and J lost 0, with 12 bases in between. CDR3: CASSRGAVATNEKLFF. The CDR3 nucleotides read TGTGCCAGCTCACGGGGGGCAGTAGCAACTAATGAAAAACTGTTTTTT.

V usage is TRBV30 and J usage is TRBJ2-5; D tentatively fits TRBD1 or TRBD2 (5 bases each). V was clipped by 1 base and J by 0 bases, with 6 bases between them. The length of the CDR3 is 13 residues. Germline V gene data show CDR1 as GTSNPN and CDR2 as SVGIG (reference sequence). The CDR3 loop is CAWSGGYQETQYF. The CDR3 region has the DNA TGTGCCTGGAGTGGGGGGTACCAAGAGACCCAGTACTTC.

The chain is built from TRBV9 and TRBJ2-1; a weak D match, TRBD2 (6 bases). The CDR3 sequence is 15 residues long. V was cut by 4 bases and J by 6 bases, with 17 bases left in between. CDR1 SGDLS and CDR2 YYNGEE come from the germline V gene. In DNA form, the CDR3 reads TGTGCCAGCAGCTCTCGGGAACTAGCCCTCAATGAGCAGTTCTTC. This gives the protein CASSSRELALNEQFF.

V and J are TRBV2 and TRBJ1-1; 7 bases agree with TRBD1. The CDR3 totals 13 residues. V was clipped by 4 bases and J by 5 bases; unmatched bases: 4. From germline, CDR1 is SNHLY and CDR2 FYNNEI. The CDR3 bases are TGTGCCAGCAGTGTTCAGGGGGAGACTGAAGCTTTCTTT. It translates to CASSVQGETEAFF. Variable domain in full (rest from reference TRBV2 and TRBJ1-1): EPEVTQTPSHQVTQMGQEVILRCVPISNHLYFYWYRQILGQKVEFLVSFYNNEISEKSEIFDDQFSVERPDGSNFTLKIRSTKLEDSAMYFCASSVQGETEAFFGQGTRLTVV.

This chain links TRBV6-6 with TRBJ2-4, with TRBD1 matching 8 bases. The V segment lost 6 bases and the J segment 6 bases; nucleotides outside the gene matches: 13. Germline V gene sequence: CDR1 MNHNY, CDR2 SVGAGI (reference sequence). The CDR3 length is 16 residues. CDR3 nucleotides: TGTGCCAGCAGCCAACGGGACAGGACCAAAACAAACATTCAGTACTTC. It specifies CASSQRDRTKTNIQYF.

V usage is TRBV6-1 and J usage is TRBJ2-7; the D call may be TRBD1 or TRBD2 (5 bases each). CDR1 and CDR2 from the germline V gene are MNHNS and SASEGT. The CDR3 covers 15 residues. The V end was cut by 6 bases, the J end by 3 bases, with 18 bases between. This CDR3 is CASSQGHGASYEQYF. DNA of the CDR3: TGTGCCAGCAGCCAAGGTCACGGGGCGAGCTACGAGCAGTACTTC.

V usage is TRBV2 and J usage is TRBJ2-5; no reliable D call. The CDR3 sequence is 12 residues long. Germline V gives CDR1 SNHLY, CDR2 FYNNEI. The germline V and J ends were trimmed by 6 bases and 4 bases, with 9 bases remaining between them. In DNA, the CDR3 is TGTGCCAGCAGCCCTCGGCCAGAGACCCAGTACTTC. It is translated as CASSPRPETQYF.

This clone has only one observation. This chain joins TRBV4-1 and TRBJ1-6; D possibly corresponds to TRBD1 (6 bases). The germline V and J ends were trimmed by 4 bases and 7 bases, with 14 bases remaining between them. The CDR3 spans 15 residues. CDR1 is MGHRA and CDR2 is YSYEKL in the germline V gene. This chain's CDR3 is CASSPWTDPNSPLHF. CDR3 coding DNA: TGCGCCAGCAGCCCCTGGACAGATCCCAATTCACCCCTCCACTTT.

The V and J genes are TRBV5-4 and TRBJ2-7; 12 bases line up with TRBD2. From germline, CDR1 is SGHNT and CDR2 YYREEE (reference sequence). The CDR3 loop spans 15 amino acids. Losses at the gene ends were 5 bases for V and 3 bases for J; bases not matched to a gene: 6. The CDR3 DNA is TGTGCCAGCAGACGCACTAGCGGGGGGAACTACGAGCAGTACTTC. Its translation: CASRRTSGGNYEQYF.

The sample holds a few counts of this clone. The V gene is TRBV6-1, the J gene TRBJ2-5; D is uncertain. Trimming took off 4 bases at V and 5 bases at J, with 5 bases between the two ends. This CDR3 contains 11 residues. CDR1 and CDR2 from the germline V gene are MNHNS and SASEGT. CDR3 coding DNA: TGTGCCAGCAGTGGTTGGGAGACCCAGTACTTC. This codes for CASSGWETQYF.

In this sample, this clone turned up a few times. The chain links TRBV5-1 to TRBJ2-5; D is perhaps TRBD2 (6 bases). Trimming removed 0 bases from V and 7 bases from J, with 10 bases in between. The V gene's germline CDR1 is SGHRS and CDR2 YFSETQ. The CDR3 extends over 13 amino acids. DNA of the CDR3: TGCGCCAGCAGCTTGGAGGACTACGGGACCCAGTACTTC. Its translation is CASSLEDYGTQYF.

The rearrangement uses TRBV19 and TRBJ2-5, with a weak D call TRBD2 (5 bases). V was pared by 5 bases and J by 3 bases, with 10 bases between. The germline gives CDR1 LNHDA, CDR2 SQIVND (reference sequence). This CDR3 contains 13 residues. CDR3 region: CASSPSGKETQYF. CDR3 DNA: TGTGCCAGTAGTCCGTCGGGGAAAGAGACCCAGTACTTC.

The chain is built from TRBV5-1 and TRBJ1-4, with D hard to call. V lost 4 bases and J 5 bases, leaving 9 bases between the germline ends. Germline-derived CDR1 and CDR2 are SGHRS and YFSETQ. This CDR3 contains 13 residues. CDR3 coding DNA: TGCGCCAGCAGCCCGGACCCAAATGAAAAACTGTTTTTT. It specifies CASSPDPNEKLFF.